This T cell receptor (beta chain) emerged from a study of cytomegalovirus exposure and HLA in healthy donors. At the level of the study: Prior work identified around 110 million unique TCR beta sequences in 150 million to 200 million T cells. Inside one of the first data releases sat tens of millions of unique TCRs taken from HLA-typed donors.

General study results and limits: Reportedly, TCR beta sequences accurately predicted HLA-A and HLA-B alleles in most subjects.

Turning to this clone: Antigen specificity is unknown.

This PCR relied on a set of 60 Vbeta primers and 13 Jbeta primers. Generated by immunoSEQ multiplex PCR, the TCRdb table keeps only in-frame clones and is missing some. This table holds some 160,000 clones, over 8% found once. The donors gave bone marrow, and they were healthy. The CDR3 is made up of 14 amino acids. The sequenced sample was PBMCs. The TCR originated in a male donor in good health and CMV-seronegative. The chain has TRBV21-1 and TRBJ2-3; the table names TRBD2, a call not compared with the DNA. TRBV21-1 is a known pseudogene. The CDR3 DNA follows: TGTGCCAGCACTGAGGGGACTGTCACAGATACGCAGTATTTT. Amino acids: CASTEGTVTDTQYF.